A single sample is the source of the 30 T cell receptor beta chains below, sequenced in a study of radiation and T cells in renal cell carcinoma. Stated treatment: 15 Gy SBRT to primary tumor, nephrectomy 4 weeks later. Method: immunoSEQ multiplex PCR; TCRdb's copy keeps in-frame clones and lacks some. Of around 16,000 clones listed, about 50% are singletons. The sample in question was tumor tissue, obtained from a patient whose treatment included radiotherapy and nephrectomy. All receptors come from a woman aged 55-70 years with renal cell carcinoma.

The V gene is TRBV4-1, the J gene TRBJ2-5, with D maybe TRBD2 (7 bases). The length of the CDR3 is 16 residues. Germline values: CDR1 MGHRA, CDR2 YSYEKL. Trimming took off 0 bases at V and 9 bases at J, with 20 bases between the two ends. CDR3 amino acids: CASSQDLAGAYLSQYF. The CDR3 DNA sequence: TGCGCCAGCAGCCAAGATCTTGCGGGGGCCTATCTGTCCCAGTACTTC.

This clone was counted only a few times. The rearrangement joins TRBV5-6 to TRBJ1-5; D possibly corresponds to TRBD1 (5 bases). The V end lost 1 base, the J end lost 0 bases, and 8 bases lay between the germline ends. The CDR3 totals 15 residues. The germline CDR1 and CDR2 sequences are SGHDT and YYEEEE. CDR3 in amino acids: CASSLRDGSNQPQHF. DNA for the CDR3: TGTGCCAGCAGCTTGAGGGACGGTAGCAATCAGCCCCAGCATTTT. Together with reference TRBV5-6 and TRBJ1-5, the CDR3 gives the full variable domain: DAGVTQSPTHLIKTRGQQVTLRCSPKSGHDTVSWYQQALGQGPQFIFQYYEEEERQRGNFPDRFSGHQFPNYSSELNVNALLLGDSALYLCASSLRDGSNQPQHFGDGTRLSIL.

In this sample, this clone turned up many times. The chain couples TRBV7-9 to TRBJ1-5; unclear D gene. The V and J ends lost 1 base and 0 bases respectively, with 13 bases between them. CDR1 is SEHNR and CDR2 is FQNEAQ in the germline V gene (reference sequence). The CDR3 runs 17 residues. In DNA form, the CDR3 reads TGTGCCAGCAGCTTAGAACGGACGGCCGGTAGCAATCAGCCCCAGCATTTT. Its protein product is CASSLERTAGSNQPQHF.

This clone was observed a few times. The CDR3 nucleotides read TGTGCCAGCAGCGCGGACACGGCCGGAATTTATGGCTACACCTTC. This codes for CASSADTAGIYGYTF. The chain links TRBV7-9 to TRBJ1-2; perhaps TRBD1 as D (5 bases). The CDR3 extends over 15 amino acids. Trimming took off 5 bases at V and 5 bases at J, with 18 bases between the two ends. Germline CDR1 SEHNR, CDR2 FQNEAQ (reference sequence).

The chain combines TRBV7-9 with TRBJ2-7; weak D call: TRBD1 (5 bases). V was shortened by 5 bases and J by 2 bases, with 13 bases between the two germline ends. The CDR3 has 14 residues. Germline CDR1 and CDR2: SEHNR and FQNEAQ (reference sequence). The CDR3 sequence: CASSRDSPPYEQYF. CDR3 sequence (DNA): TGTGCCAGCAGCCGTGACAGTCCTCCCTACGAGCAGTACTTC.

The chain uses TRBV6-7 and TRBJ1-2, with D possibly matching TRBD1 (5 bases). TRBV6-7 is identified as an open reading frame with a role that is uncertain. The CDR3 sequence is 11 residues long. The germline V and J ends were trimmed by 4 bases and 8 bases, with 8 bases remaining between them. The CDR3 bases are TGTGCCAGCAGTTCCCAGGGCGGCTACACCTTC. The encoded protein is CASSSQGGYTF.

CDR3 nucleotides: TGCGCCAGCAGCCAAGAAGGGACAGGGACTTCCTACGAGCAGTACTTC. Translating gives CASSQEGTGTSYEQYF. V is TRBV4-1 and J is TRBJ2-7, with 9 nucleotides matching TRBD1. CDR1 MGHRA and CDR2 YSYEKL come from the germline V gene. V trimming: 0 bases; J trimming: 1 base; junction bases outside the gene matches: 4. The CDR3 has 16 amino acids.

This chain links TRBV30 with TRBJ1-4; the D is unclear. The CDR3 consists of 15 residues. Per germline, CDR1 GTSNPN and CDR2 SVGIG (reference sequence). V was shortened by 3 bases and J by 5 bases, with 16 bases between the two germline ends. The CDR3 nucleotides are TGTGCCTGGAGCGGTTTCCTTAAAGGGAATGAAAAACTGTTTTTT. It codes for CAWSGFLKGNEKLFF. Based on the CDR3 plus reference TRBV30 and TRBJ1-4, the full variable domain is SQTIHQWPATLVQPVGSPLSLECTVEGTSNPNLYWYRQAAGRGLQLLFYSVGIGQISSEVPQNLSASRPQDRQFILSSKKLLLSDSGFYLCAWSGFLKGNEKLFFGSGTQLSVL.

The V call is TRBV9, the J call TRBJ1-2; TRBD1 agrees at 10 bases. CDR3 length: 15 residues. Unmatched junction bases numbered 9, after V lost 2 bases and J lost 8 bases. Germline CDR1 is SGDLS and CDR2 is YYNGEE. The CDR3 is CASSVFGTGVRGYTF. The CDR3 coding sequence is TGTGCCAGCAGCGTTTTTGGGACAGGGGTGAGAGGCTACACCTTC.

The V call is TRBV5-1, the J call TRBJ2-7; D is tentatively TRBD1 or TRBD2 (5 bases each). Trimming removed 2 bases from V and 6 bases from J, with 12 bases in between. Germline CDR1 reads SGHRS; CDR2 reads YFSETQ. This CDR3 comprises 13 residues. The CDR3 loop is CASSFSGLREQYF. The CDR3 bases are TGCGCCAGCAGCTTCTCGGGGCTTCGCGAGCAGTACTTC.

The CDR3 region has the DNA TGTGCCAGCAGTCCTACAGGATTGGACTATGGCTACACCTTC. Protein sequence: CASSPTGLDYGYTF. The rearrangement uses TRBV6-6 and TRBJ1-2; the D gene is possibly TRBD1 (5 bases). The CDR3 has 14 amino acids. V lost 5 bases and J 3 bases, leaving 13 bases between the germline ends. CDR1 and CDR2 (germline): MNHNY, SVGAGI (reference sequence).

The chain recombines TRBV5-4 with TRBJ1-2; 12 bases are shared with TRBD1. The CDR3 runs 16 residues. The germline V gene encodes CDR1 SGHNT and CDR2 YYREEE (reference sequence). V trimming: 0 bases; J trimming: 8 bases; junction bases outside the gene matches: 8. The DNA for the CDR3 is TGTGCCAGCAGCTTGGCCATGGGACAGGGGGCTGAAGGCTACACCTTC. Its translation: CASSLAMGQGAEGYTF.

The genes are TRBV9 and TRBJ2-1; a weak D match, TRBD2 (7 bases). Trimming took off 3 bases at V and 4 bases at J, with 14 bases between the two ends. CDR1 is SGDLS, CDR2 YYNGEE, per germline. The CDR3 covers 15 residues. The CDR3: CASSGAGTTYNEQFF. The CDR3 DNA sequence: TGTGCCAGCAGCGGAGCGGGGACAACGTACAATGAGCAGTTCTTC. The variable domain in full, completed from reference TRBV9 and TRBJ2-1, reads DSGVTQTPKHLITATGQRVTLRCSPRSGDLSVYWYQQSLDQGLQFLIQYYNGEERAKGNILERFSAQQFPDLHSELNLSSLELGDSALYFCASSGAGTTYNEQFFGPGTRLTVL.

This chain uses TRBV7-2 with TRBJ1-2; 8 bases map to TRBD1. The V gene end was trimmed by 2 bases and the J gene end by 3 bases; junction bases not matched to a gene: 8. The CDR3 has 16 amino acids. The germline gives CDR1 SGHTA, CDR2 FQGNSA. CDR3 bases: TGTGCCAGCAGCTTAATGTCAGGGGGCGGATACTATGGCTACACCTTC. This encodes CASSLMSGGGYYGYTF.

This clone has only a few counts. Here the CDR3 DNA reads TGTGCCAGCAGGGGGACAGGGGGCACAGATACGCAGTATTTT. Translated: CASRGTGGTDTQYF. The chain joins TRBV2 to TRBJ2-3, with 10 bases matching TRBD1. Germline loops: CDR1 SNHLY, CDR2 FYNNEI. The V gene end was trimmed by 6 bases and the J gene end by 1 base; junction bases not matched to a gene: 1. The CDR3 has 14 residues.

The chain carries TRBV28 and TRBJ1-1; D is ambiguous. The germline V gene has CDR1 MDHEN and CDR2 SYDVKM. Trimming removed 8 bases from V and 1 base from J, with 8 bases in between. The CDR3 runs 12 residues. The CDR3 sequence: CASSAGNTEAFF. In DNA, the CDR3 is TGTGCCAGCTCCGCCGGGAACACTGAAGCTTTCTTT.

This clone was found many times. The rearrangement uses TRBV7-3 and TRBJ2-7; 8 positions match TRBD1. CDR3 length: 13 amino acids. CDR1 is SGHTA, CDR2 FQGTGA, per germline. Trimming cost V 5 bases and J 3 bases; bases outside gene matches: 3. Here the CDR3 reads CASSLGTGYEQYF. The CDR3, as DNA: TGTGCCAGCAGCCTCGGGACAGGCTACGAGCAGTACTTC.

The chain combines TRBV27 with TRBJ2-7; D may be TRBD1 or TRBD2 (5 bases each). The CDR3 consists of 14 residues. Germline CDR1 reads MNHEY; CDR2 reads SMNVEV (reference sequence). The ends were cut back, 2 bases at V and 1 base at J, with 9 bases in the middle. Here the CDR3 DNA reads TGTGCCAGCAGTTTAACCGGGGCGTCCTACGAGCAGTACTTC. Residues: CASSLTGASYEQYF.

The chain links TRBV9 to TRBJ1-2; 9 bases line up with TRBD1. Trimming cost V 4 bases and J 8 bases; bases outside gene matches: 12. Germline CDR1 is SGDLS and CDR2 is YYNGEE. The CDR3 runs to 15 residues. CDR3 nucleotide sequence: TGTGCCAGCAGCCAAACCGGGACAGGGTCCCGCGGCTACACCTTC. Protein: CASSQTGTGSRGYTF.

In this sample, this clone turned up a few times. The chain is built from TRBV13 and TRBJ1-3; possible D gene TRBD1, 5 bases. Germline-derived CDR1 and CDR2 are PRHDT and FYEKMQ (reference sequence). V gave up 1 base and J gave up 1 base, with 8 bases separating them. The CDR3 has 15 amino acids. The CDR3 DNA sequence: TGTGCCAGCAGCTTAGAGGGGTCTTCTGGAAACACCATATATTTT. It translates to CASSLEGSSGNTIYF.

The rearrangement uses TRBV6-5 and TRBJ2-1; D gene unclear. Per the germline V gene, CDR1 is MNHEY and CDR2 is SVGAGI. The CDR3 length is 15 residues. V lost 2 bases and J lost 9, with 17 bases in between. The CDR3 DNA reads TGTGCCAGCAGTTACGTTCAATCTTTTACGTTTGAGCAGTTCTTC. It specifies CASSYVQSFTFEQFF.

The V and J genes are TRBV5-1 and TRBJ1-1, with TRBD1 identical over 7 bases. The length of the CDR3 is 18 residues. Germline V gives CDR1 SGHRS, CDR2 YFSETQ. Trimming removed 0 bases from V and 0 bases from J; junction bases left unmatched: 11. The CDR3 region is CASSLGAGGSSMNTEAFF. The CDR3 nucleotides read TGCGCCAGCAGCTTGGGTGCAGGGGGTAGTTCAATGAACACTGAAGCTTTCTTT.

The rearrangement uses TRBV2 and TRBJ1-4; 9 bases fit TRBD1. Germline V gives CDR1 SNHLY, CDR2 FYNNEI. V dropped 6 bases and J dropped 3; count of bases not matched to a gene: 5. The length of the CDR3 is 15 residues. For the CDR3, the DNA is TGTGCCAGCAGCGGACAGGGGCCCCCTAATGAAAAACTGTTTTTT. The encoded protein is CASSGQGPPNEKLFF.

This clone was seen only once. The chain is built from TRBV5-1 and TRBJ2-5; 10 bases are shared with TRBD2. The CDR3 runs 16 residues. V was clipped by 4 bases and J by 4 bases; unmatched bases: 10. The germline V gene encodes CDR1 SGHRS and CDR2 YFSETQ. The CDR3 DNA follows: TGCGCCAGCAGCCCCGAACCAAGCGGGGGGGCAGAGACCCAGTACTTC. Translation gives CASSPEPSGGAETQYF.

By share, this clone ranks as medium-sized (0.01 to 0.1%). This chain joins TRBV2 and TRBJ2-3; TRBD1 is a possible D gene (6 bases). With 7 bases removed from V and 4 bases from J, the gap between germline ends came to 18 bases. Germline CDR1 reads SNHLY; CDR2 reads FYNNEI. This CDR3 region has 15 residues. CDR3 coding DNA: TGTGCCAGCACCGCAGGGGACCCCTGGCCAGATACGCAGTATTTT. Amino acid sequence: CASTAGDPWPDTQYF.

This clone was detected a few times. The rearrangement links TRBV5-4 to TRBJ1-4; no clear D gene. From germline, CDR1 is SGHNT and CDR2 YYREEE (reference sequence). The V end lost 4 bases, the J end lost 4 bases, and 14 bases lay between the germline ends. CDR3 length equals 15 residues. The CDR3: CASSPRTGFNEKLFF. The CDR3 coding sequence is TGTGCCAGCAGCCCTAGAACCGGGTTTAATGAAAAACTGTTTTTT.

This chain links TRBV6-6 with TRBJ1-1; possible D gene TRBD1, 6 bases. The V gene lost 2 bases and the J gene lost 1 base, with 8 bases spanning the gap. CDR3 length: 14 residues. The germline V gene has CDR1 MNHNY and CDR2 SVGAGI (reference sequence). The CDR3, as DNA: TGTGCCAGCAGTTACGACAGGTCGAACACTGAAGCTTTCTTT. Protein product: CASSYDRSNTEAFF.

The V and J genes are TRBV19 and TRBJ2-1; D is unresolved. CDR3 length equals 15 residues. The V end lost 3 bases, the J end lost 4 bases, and 13 bases lay between the germline ends. Germline V CDR1 and CDR2: LNHDA, SQIVND (reference sequence). The CDR3 sequence: CASSISPNVYNEQFF. CDR3 in DNA: TGTGCCAGTAGTATTTCTCCTAACGTTTACAATGAGCAGTTCTTC.

This clone was observed a few times. The chain recombines TRBV2 with TRBJ2-2; D gene uncertain. The CDR3 is 15 residues long. Trimming left V 2 bases short and J 3 bases short, with 10 bases between. The germline V gene encodes CDR1 SNHLY and CDR2 FYNNEI. The chain's CDR3 is CASSESASYTGELFF. Here the CDR3 DNA reads TGTGCCAGCAGTGAATCAGCGTCCTACACCGGGGAGCTGTTTTTT.

This clone was seen a handful of times. The chain employs TRBV4-3 and TRBJ1-3; a possible D gene is TRBD1 (6 bases). Germline-derived CDR1 and CDR2 are LGHNA and YSLEER. The V end was cut by 0 bases, the J end by 3 bases, with 12 bases between. The CDR3 spans 16 residues. Here the CDR3 reads CASSQEGWGLGNTIYF. CDR3 coding DNA: TGCGCCAGCAGCCAAGAGGGCTGGGGGCTTGGAAACACCATATATTTT.